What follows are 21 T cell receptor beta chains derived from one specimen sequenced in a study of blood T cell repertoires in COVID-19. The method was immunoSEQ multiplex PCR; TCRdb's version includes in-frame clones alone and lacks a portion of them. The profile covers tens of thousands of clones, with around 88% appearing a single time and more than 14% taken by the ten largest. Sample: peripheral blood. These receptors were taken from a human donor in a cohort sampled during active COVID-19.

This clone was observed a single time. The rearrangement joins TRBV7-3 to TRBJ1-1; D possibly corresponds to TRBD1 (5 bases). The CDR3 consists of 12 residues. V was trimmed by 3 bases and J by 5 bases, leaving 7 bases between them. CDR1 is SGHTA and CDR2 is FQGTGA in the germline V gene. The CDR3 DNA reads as TGTGCCAGCAGCTTTGGGGCTACTGAAGCTTTCTTT. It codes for CASSFGATEAFF. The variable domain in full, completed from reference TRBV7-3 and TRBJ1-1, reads GAGVSQTPSNKVTEKGKYVELRCDPISGHTALYWYRQSLGQGPEFLIYFQGTGAADDSGLPNDRFFAVRPEGSVSTLKIQRTERGDSAVYLCASSFGATEAFFGQGTRLTVV.

CDR3 in amino acids: CASETGPLYRGYTF. In nucleotides, the CDR3 is TGTGCCAGTGAAACAGGGCCCCTCTACCGTGGCTACACCTTC. This chain connects TRBV6-5 to TRBJ1-2; weak D call: TRBD1 (6 bases). The CDR3 totals 14 residues. Germline lookup yields CDR1 MNHEY and CDR2 SVGAGI. The V end was cut by 9 bases, the J end by 7 bases, with 21 bases between.

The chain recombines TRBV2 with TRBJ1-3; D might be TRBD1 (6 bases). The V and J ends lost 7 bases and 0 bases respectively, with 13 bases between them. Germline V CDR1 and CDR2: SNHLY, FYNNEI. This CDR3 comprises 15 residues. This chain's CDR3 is CASNPAGVSGNTIYF. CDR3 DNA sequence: TGTGCCAGCAATCCTGCAGGGGTCTCTGGAAACACCATATATTTT.

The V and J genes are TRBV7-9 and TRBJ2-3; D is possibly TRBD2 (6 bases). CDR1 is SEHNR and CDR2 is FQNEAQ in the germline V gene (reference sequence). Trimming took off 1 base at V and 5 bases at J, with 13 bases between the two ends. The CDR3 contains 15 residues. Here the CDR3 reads CASSLGLAGLDTQYF. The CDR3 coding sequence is TGTGCCAGCAGCTTAGGACTGGCGGGGTTAGATACGCAGTATTTT.

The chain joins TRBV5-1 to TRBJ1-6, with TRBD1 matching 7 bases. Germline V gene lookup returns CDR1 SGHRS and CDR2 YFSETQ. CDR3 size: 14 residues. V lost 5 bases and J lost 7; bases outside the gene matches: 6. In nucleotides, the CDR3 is TGCGCCAGCAGGTCCGGGACAGTCAATTCACCCCTCCACTTT. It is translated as CASRSGTVNSPLHF.

The CDR3 reads CASYNRGNSPLHF. The CDR3 DNA is TGTGCCAGCTACAACAGGGGAAATTCACCCCTCCACTTT. The chain uses TRBV6-5 and TRBJ1-6; 7 bases match TRBD1. This CDR3 has 13 residues. The V gene's germline CDR1 is MNHEY and CDR2 SVGAGI. Germline trimming cut 8 bases from V and 7 bases from J; bases unmatched to any gene: 5.

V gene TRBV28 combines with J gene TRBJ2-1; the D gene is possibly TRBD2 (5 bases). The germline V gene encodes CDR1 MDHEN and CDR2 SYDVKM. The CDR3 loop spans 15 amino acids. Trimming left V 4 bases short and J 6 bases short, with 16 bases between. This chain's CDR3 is CASSYRGAGVNEQFF. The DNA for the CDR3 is TGTGCCAGCAGTTATCGGGGAGCAGGCGTCAATGAGCAGTTCTTC.

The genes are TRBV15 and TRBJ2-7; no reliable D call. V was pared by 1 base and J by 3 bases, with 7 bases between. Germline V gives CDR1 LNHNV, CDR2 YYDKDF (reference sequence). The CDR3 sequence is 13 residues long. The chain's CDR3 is CATSRANNYEQYF. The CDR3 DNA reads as TGTGCCACCAGCAGAGCCAACAACTACGAGCAGTACTTC.

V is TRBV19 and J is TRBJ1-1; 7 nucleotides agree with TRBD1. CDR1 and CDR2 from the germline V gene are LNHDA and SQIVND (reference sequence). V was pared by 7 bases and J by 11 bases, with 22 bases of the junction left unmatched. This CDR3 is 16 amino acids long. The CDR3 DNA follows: TGTGCCAGTAACCTTGATCCGGGACAGAATACGAAGATGGCTTTCTTT. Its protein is CASNLDPGQNTKMAFF.

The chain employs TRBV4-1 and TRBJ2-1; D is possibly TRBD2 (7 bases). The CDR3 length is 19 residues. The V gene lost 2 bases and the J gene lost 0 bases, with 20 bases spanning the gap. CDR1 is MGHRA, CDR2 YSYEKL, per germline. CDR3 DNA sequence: TGCGCCAGCAGCCAATCGTTGGCGGGGGCATTTAGCTCCTACAATGAGCAGTTCTTC. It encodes CASSQSLAGAFSSYNEQFF.

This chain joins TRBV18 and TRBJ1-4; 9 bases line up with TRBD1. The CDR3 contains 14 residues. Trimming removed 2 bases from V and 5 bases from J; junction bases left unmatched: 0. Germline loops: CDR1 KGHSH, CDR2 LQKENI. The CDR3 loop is CASSPGTGNEKLFF. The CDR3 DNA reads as TGTGCCAGCTCACCAGGGACAGGGAATGAAAAACTGTTTTTT. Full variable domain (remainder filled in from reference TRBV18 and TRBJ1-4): NAGVMQNPRHLVRRRGQEARLRCSPMKGHSHVYWYRQLPEEGLKFMVYLQKENIIDESGMPKERFSAEFPKEGPSILRIQQVVRGDSAAYFCASSPGTGNEKLFFGSGTQLSVL.

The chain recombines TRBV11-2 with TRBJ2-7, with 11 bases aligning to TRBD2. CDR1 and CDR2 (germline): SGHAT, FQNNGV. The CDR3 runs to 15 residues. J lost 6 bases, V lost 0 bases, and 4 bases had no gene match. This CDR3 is CASSLELAGASEQYF. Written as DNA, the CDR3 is TGTGCCAGCAGCTTAGAACTAGCGGGAGCCTCCGAGCAGTACTTC.

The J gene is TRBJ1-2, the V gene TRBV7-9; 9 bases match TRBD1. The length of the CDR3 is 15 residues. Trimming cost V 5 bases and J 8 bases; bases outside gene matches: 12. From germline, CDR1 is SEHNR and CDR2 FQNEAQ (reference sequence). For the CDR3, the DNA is TGTGCCAGCAGCATTAAATCCGGGACAGGGCACGGCTACACCTTC. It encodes CASSIKSGTGHGYTF.

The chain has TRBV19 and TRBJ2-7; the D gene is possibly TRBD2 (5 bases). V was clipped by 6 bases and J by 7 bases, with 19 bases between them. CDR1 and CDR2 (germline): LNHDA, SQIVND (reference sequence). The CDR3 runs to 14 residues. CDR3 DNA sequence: TGTGCCAGTAGACCCCCCGGAGGTTCGGGTGAGCAGTACTTC. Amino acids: CASRPPGGSGEQYF.

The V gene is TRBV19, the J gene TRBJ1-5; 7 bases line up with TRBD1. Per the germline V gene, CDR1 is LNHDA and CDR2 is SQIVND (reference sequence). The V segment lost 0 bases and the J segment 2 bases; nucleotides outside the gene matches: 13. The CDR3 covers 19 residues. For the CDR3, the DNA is TGTGCCAGTAGTATAGAAGGACAGGCCAAAGGGGAAGGCAATCAGCCCCAGCATTTT. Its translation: CASSIEGQAKGEGNQPQHF.

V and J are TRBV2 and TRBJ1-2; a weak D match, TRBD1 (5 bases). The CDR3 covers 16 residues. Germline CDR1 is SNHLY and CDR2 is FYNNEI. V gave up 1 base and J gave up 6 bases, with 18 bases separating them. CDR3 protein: CASSEDRTYLMNGYTF. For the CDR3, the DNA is TGTGCCAGCAGTGAAGACAGGACATATTTGATGAATGGCTACACCTTC.

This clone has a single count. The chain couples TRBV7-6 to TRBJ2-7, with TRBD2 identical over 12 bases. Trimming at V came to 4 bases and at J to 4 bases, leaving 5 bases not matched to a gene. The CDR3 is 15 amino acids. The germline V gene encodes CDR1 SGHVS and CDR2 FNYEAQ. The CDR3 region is CASSSRGTSGYEQYF. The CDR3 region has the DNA TGTGCCAGCAGCTCCCGGGGGACTAGCGGGTACGAGCAGTACTTC.

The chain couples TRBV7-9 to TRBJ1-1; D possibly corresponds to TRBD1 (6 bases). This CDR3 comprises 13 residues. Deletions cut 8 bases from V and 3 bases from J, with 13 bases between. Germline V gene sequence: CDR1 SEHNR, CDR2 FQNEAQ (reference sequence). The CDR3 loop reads CASGRGGYTEAFF. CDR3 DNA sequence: TGTGCCAGCGGCAGGGGAGGTTACACTGAAGCTTTCTTT.

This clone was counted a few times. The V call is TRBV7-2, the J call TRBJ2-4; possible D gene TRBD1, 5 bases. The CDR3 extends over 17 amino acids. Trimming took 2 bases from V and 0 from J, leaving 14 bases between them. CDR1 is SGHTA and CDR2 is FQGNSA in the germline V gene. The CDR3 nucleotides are TGTGCCAGCAGCTTATCAGGGCAGCCAGTAGCCAAAAACATTCAGTACTTC. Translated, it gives CASSLSGQPVAKNIQYF.

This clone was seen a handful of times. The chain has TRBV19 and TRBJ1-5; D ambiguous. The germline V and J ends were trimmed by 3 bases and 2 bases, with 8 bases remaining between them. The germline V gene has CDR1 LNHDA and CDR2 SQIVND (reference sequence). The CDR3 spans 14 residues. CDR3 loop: CASSIEAGNQPQHF. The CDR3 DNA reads TGTGCCAGTAGTATTGAGGCAGGCAATCAGCCCCAGCATTTT.

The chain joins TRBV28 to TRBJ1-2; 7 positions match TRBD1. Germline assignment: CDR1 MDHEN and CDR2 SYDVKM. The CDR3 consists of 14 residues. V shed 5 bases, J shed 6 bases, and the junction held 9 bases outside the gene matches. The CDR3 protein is CASSRQGSENGYTF. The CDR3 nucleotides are TGTGCCAGCAGTCGACAGGGCTCTGAGAATGGCTACACCTTC.